What follows are 25 T cell receptor beta chains derived from one specimen sequenced in a study of T cell responses to AZD1222 COVID-19 vaccine. Here immunoSEQ multiplex PCR was the method, and the copy in TCRdb shows in-frame clones only, minus some. The repertoire includes more than 90,000 clones, 70% to 90% of them detected once, and less than 4% sits in the top ten. The source was peripheral blood, collected 28 days after the second AZD1222 dose. The receptor source for this set is an adult who received the AZD1222 COVID-19 vaccine.

This clone was detected only once. The J gene is TRBJ2-1, the V gene TRBV13, with 9 bases aligning to TRBD2. J gave up 4 bases and V 2 bases, and 6 bases lay outside the gene matches. This CDR3 spans 16 amino acids. Germline V CDR1 and CDR2: PRHDT, FYEKMQ (reference sequence). CDR3 sequence reads: CASSLRAGGTYNEQFF. The CDR3 DNA reads as TGTGCCAGCAGCTTAAGGGCGGGGGGGACTTACAATGAGCAGTTCTTC.

The chain has TRBV13 and TRBJ2-7; 7 bases align to TRBD1. V lost 4 bases and J lost 7; bases outside the gene matches: 13. The CDR3 is 15 amino acids. The V gene's germline CDR1 is PRHDT and CDR2 FYEKMQ (reference sequence). CDR3 nucleotides: TGTGCCAGCAGCTCCTCCCACAGGGGAGTGGGTGAGCAGTACTTC. Translated, it gives CASSSSHRGVGEQYF.

The CDR3 sequence: CASSYEPSSTDTQYF. CDR3 coding DNA: TGTGCCAGCAGCTACGAGCCGTCTAGCACAGATACGCAGTATTTT. This chain joins TRBV9 and TRBJ2-3; D is uncertain. The V gene's germline CDR1 is SGDLS and CDR2 YYNGEE. The CDR3 is 15 residues long. Trimming took off 4 bases at V and 0 bases at J, with 12 bases between the two ends.

The rearrangement uses TRBV4-1 and TRBJ2-7; a possible D gene is TRBD1 (6 bases). Trimming took 3 bases from V and 0 from J, leaving 12 bases between them. Germline V lookup: CDR1 MGHRA, CDR2 YSYEKL. This CDR3 is 15 amino acids long. The CDR3 DNA follows: TGCGCCAGCAGCCAGGCAAACAGGGTCTCCTACGAGCAGTACTTC. It translates to CASSQANRVSYEQYF.

The V gene is TRBV9, the J gene TRBJ1-2; a weak D match, TRBD1 (5 bases). The CDR3 loop spans 13 amino acids. Trimming took off 0 bases at V and 6 bases at J, with 9 bases between the two ends. Germline lookup yields CDR1 SGDLS and CDR2 YYNGEE. CDR3 region: CASSVEGTDGYTF. CDR3 DNA: TGTGCCAGCAGCGTAGAAGGGACCGATGGCTACACCTTC.

This clone has only a few counts. The V and J genes are TRBV6-5 and TRBJ2-7, with unresolved D. This CDR3 has 11 amino acids. The germline V gene encodes CDR1 MNHEY and CDR2 SVGAGI. V was cut by 2 bases and J by 7 bases, with 6 bases left in between. CDR3 bases: TGTGCCAGCAGTTACAGGCGGGAGCAGTACTTC. Translation: CASSYRREQYF.

This clone was counted many times. The V and J genes are TRBV29-1 and TRBJ2-7; the match to TRBD2 covers 7 bases. V trimming: 4 bases; J trimming: 7 bases; junction bases outside the gene matches: 10. Germline values: CDR1 SQVTM, CDR2 ANQGSEA. This CDR3 is built from 13 residues. CDR3: CSVGTSEASEQYF. The CDR3 nucleotides are TGCAGCGTTGGTACTAGCGAGGCATCGGAGCAGTACTTC.

The chain links TRBV30 to TRBJ1-3, with a possible D match to TRBD1 (6 bases). The CDR3 has 16 residues. CDR1 GTSNPN and CDR2 SVGIG come from the germline V gene (reference sequence). V gave up 0 bases and J gave up 0 bases, with 12 bases separating them. CDR3 amino acids: CAWSVLKGGSGNTIYF. Written as DNA, the CDR3 is TGTGCCTGGAGTGTACTTAAGGGGGGCTCTGGAAACACCATATATTTT.

CDR3 sequence: CASGSSYEQYF. The CDR3 DNA is TGTGCCAGCGGGAGCTCCTACGAGCAGTACTTC. The rearrangement uses TRBV5-6 and TRBJ2-7; a possible D gene is TRBD2 (5 bases). The CDR3 is 11 amino acids. CDR1 is SGHDT and CDR2 is YYEEEE in the germline V gene. Between the trimmed V and J ends, which lost 7 bases and 0 bases, there was a span of 5 bases.

CDR3 nucleotide sequence: TGTGCCAGCAGTGAAGATCGGATCCTCGGATACGAGCAGTACTTC. Translating gives CASSEDRILGYEQYF. The rearrangement uses TRBV2 and TRBJ2-7; D gene uncertain. Germline loops: CDR1 SNHLY, CDR2 FYNNEI. V lost 1 base and J 4 bases, leaving 14 bases between the germline ends. The CDR3 runs to 15 residues.

This sequence joins TRBV5-6 and TRBJ2-3; D is uncertain. This CDR3 is 16 amino acids long. Germline assignment: CDR1 SGHDT and CDR2 YYEEEE. The ends were cut back, 4 bases at V and 5 bases at J, with 20 bases in the middle. The CDR3 nucleotides are TGTGCCAGCAGCGAACATCTGAGGCTCCCTCAAGATACGCAGTATTTT. Residues: CASSEHLRLPQDTQYF.

The chain links TRBV5-1 to TRBJ2-7; D unclear. CDR3 length: 12 residues. CDR1 is SGHRS, CDR2 YFSETQ, per germline. V was trimmed by 5 bases and J by 3 bases, leaving 9 bases between them. The CDR3 coding sequence is TGCGCCAGCAGTCTAGGATTCTACGAGCAGTACTTC. Its protein is CASSLGFYEQYF.

The chain recombines TRBV6-1 with TRBJ2-3; D call uncertain. This CDR3 comprises 15 residues. The germline V gene encodes CDR1 MNHNS and CDR2 SASEGT. The ends were cut back, 2 bases at V and 4 bases at J, with 13 bases in the middle. In nucleotides, the CDR3 is TGTGCCAGCAGTGAATTAGGCAGGAGCCCAGATACGCAGTATTTT. This codes for CASSELGRSPDTQYF.

The chain combines TRBV10-3 with TRBJ1-2; the D gene is possibly TRBD1 (5 bases). From germline, CDR1 is ENHRY and CDR2 SYGVKD. The length of the CDR3 is 12 residues. V was shortened by 7 bases and J by 1 base, with 7 bases between the two germline ends. The CDR3 sequence is CAIKDSNYGYTF. CDR3 bases: TGTGCCATCAAAGACAGTAACTATGGCTACACCTTC.

The chain has TRBV5-5 and TRBJ2-3, with TRBD2 identical over 7 bases. Per germline, CDR1 SGHKS and CDR2 YYEKEE (reference sequence). The trim removed 4 bases at V and 3 bases at J, leaving 5 bases unmatched. The CDR3 covers 14 residues. CDR3 DNA: TGTGCCAGCAGCGGGGACGGGGGGACAGATACGCAGTATTTT. Encoded protein: CASSGDGGTDTQYF.

There are a few counts of this clone. The chain combines TRBV19 with TRBJ1-2; 9 bases are a match to TRBD1. The CDR3 has 15 amino acids. V dropped 5 bases and J dropped 7; count of bases not matched to a gene: 11. In germline, CDR1 is LNHDA, CDR2 SQIVND (reference sequence). This chain's CDR3 is CASSSQPGQGIGYTF. As DNA, the CDR3 is TGTGCCAGTAGTTCTCAACCGGGACAGGGAATTGGCTACACCTTC. Full variable domain (rest looked up from reference TRBV19 and TRBJ1-2): DGGITQSPKYLFRKEGQNVTLSCEQNLNHDAMYWYRQDPGQGLRLIYYSQIVNDFQKGDIAEGYSVSREKKESFPLTVTSAQKNPTAFYLCASSSQPGQGIGYTFGSGTRLTVV.

The chain has TRBV6-5 and TRBJ2-5; D gene unclear. V shed 6 bases and J shed 5 bases, with 19 bases lying between them. Germline CDR1 and CDR2: MNHEY and SVGAGI. CDR3 length equals 15 residues. The CDR3 sequence: CASRSSLGHAETQYF. The CDR3 nucleotides are TGTGCCAGCAGATCATCCCTTGGCCACGCGGAGACCCAGTACTTC.

This chain joins TRBV7-3 and TRBJ1-2, with TRBD1 matching 7 bases. There are 14 residues in the CDR3. Germline V lookup: CDR1 SGHTA, CDR2 FQGTGA. With 5 bases clipped from V and 7 bases from J, the junction kept 10 bases outside the gene matches. The CDR3 coding sequence is TGTGCCAGCAGCCCGAACGGGGACAGTCCTGGCTACACCTTC. As protein: CASSPNGDSPGYTF.

The chain has TRBV11-2 and TRBJ2-7, with 8 nucleotides matching TRBD2. The CDR3 sequence is 15 residues long. The germline V gene encodes CDR1 SGHAT and CDR2 FQNNGV. The J segment lost 6 bases and the V segment lost 1 base, leaving 8 bases of the junction unmatched. CDR3 sequence (DNA): TGTGCCAGCAGCTTAGTGGGTAGCGGGGCAGTCGAGCAGTACTTC. Protein sequence: CASSLVGSGAVEQYF.

The DNA for the CDR3 is TGCGCCAGCAGCTCCCAGGGCCCACTCTCCTACGAGCAGTACTTC. Its protein product is CASSSQGPLSYEQYF. The chain uses TRBV5-1 and TRBJ2-7; possible D gene TRBD1, 5 bases. The germline V and J ends were trimmed by 3 bases and 0 bases, with 13 bases remaining between them. Germline loops: CDR1 SGHRS, CDR2 YFSETQ. This CDR3 has 15 amino acids.

The chain uses TRBV4-3 and TRBJ1-6; perhaps TRBD1 as D (5 bases). The CDR3 contains 16 residues. The germline CDR1 and CDR2 sequences are LGHNA and YSLEER. Trimming removed 3 bases from V and 9 bases from J, with 18 bases in between. The CDR3 loop is CASSQREGMPASPLHF. The CDR3 bases are TGCGCCAGCAGCCAGAGGGAGGGGATGCCCGCTTCACCCCTCCACTTT.

To note about this clone: The same CDR3 arises from other DNA sequences in this sample as well. The J gene is TRBJ1-2, the V gene TRBV27; the D is unclear. This CDR3 has 12 amino acids. V dropped 0 bases and J dropped 6 bases, with 5 bases sitting between them. CDR1 is MNHEY, CDR2 SMNVEV, per germline (reference sequence). The CDR3 reads CASSLSGNGYTF. The CDR3 DNA reads TGTGCCAGCAGTTTATCGGGGAATGGCTACACCTTC.

This clone was found once. This chain joins TRBV2 and TRBJ1-5; D unresolved. V gave up 4 bases and J gave up 0 bases, with 7 bases separating them. In germline, CDR1 is SNHLY, CDR2 FYNNEI. The CDR3 has 14 amino acids. CDR3 in amino acids: CASSGLNSNQPQHF. The CDR3 DNA reads as TGTGCCAGCAGTGGGCTGAATAGCAATCAGCCCCAGCATTTT.

J is TRBJ1-6 and V is TRBV23-1, with TRBD1 identical over 9 bases. TRBV23-1 is reported as an ORF; its role is uncertain. This CDR3 spans 18 amino acids. Trimming took 8 bases from V and 10 from J; bases not matched to a gene: 21. The CDR3 loop is CASEVQGAIPVPYSPLHF. As DNA, the CDR3 is TGCGCCAGCGAAGTACAGGGGGCGATTCCCGTTCCGTACTCACCCCTCCACTTT.

This clone is a singleton in its sample. The genes are TRBV4-1 and TRBJ1-5, with 8 bases aligning to TRBD1. Germline assignment: CDR1 MGHRA and CDR2 YSYEKL. V was clipped by 3 bases and J by 15 bases; unmatched bases: 10. There are 13 residues in the CDR3. The CDR3 bases are TGCGCCAGCAGCCAGGAGAACAGGGGGACAGTGCATTTT. Amino acid sequence: CASSQENRGTVHF.